The rows below give T cell receptor beta chains drawn from one sample of a study of CD8+ T cells in alopecia areata. Profiled with immunoSEQ multiplex PCR; TCRdb holds only in-frame clones, not every one. This sample yields 70,000 or so clones, of which approximately 60% are seen a single time; about a sixth belongs to the top ten. Sample: CD8+ T cells sorted from blood, taken at week 0. These receptors were collected from a human donor with alopecia areata. Both conserved end residues are trimmed from each CDR3. Some rows have no size entry. The others give once, few or many, or a class for an expanded clone.

v_gene,abundance,CDR3aa
TRBV5-1,-,ASSSGLAGEQY
TRBV9,-,ASSVGGGTSTEAF
TRBV15,-,ATSPWTSGVGETQY
TRBV29-1,-,SVGAYGTDTQY
TRBV9,-,ASSVGQGRGYEQF
TRBV5-1,-,ASSLGQGMGNEQF
TRBV4-1,-,ASSQDRLAGVYEQF
TRBV9,-,ASSISSGGTDTQY
TRBV29-1,-,SVPTELEGYT
TRBV30,-,AWSVGTGDGYT
TRBV30,few,AWSVARAGFDMAHSNQPQH
TRBV6-4,-,ASSPSIEGNIQY
TRBV29-1,-,SVVTLPGYEQY
TRBV4-1,few,ASSQDLGEQY
TRBV18,-,ASSPTEREGNQPQH
TRBV27,-,ASSPVTASYEQY
TRBV27,-,ASMSSTGLSQPQH
TRBV6-1,-,ASSELWGQGEEGYT
TRBV7-9,-,ASSLPATNEKLF
TRBV15,-,ATSREHTEAF
TRBV5-4,-,ASSPGTGDNYGYT
TRBV20-1,-,SASGDTEAF
TRBV30,-,AWSMTAHYGYT
TRBV7-8,many,ASSLGTQFLRAYGYT
TRBV5-5,-,ASSLGPGTDTQY
TRBV15,-,ATSRDKGLGNTIY
TRBV9,-,ASSPTAAGTYYGYT
TRBV4-1,few,ASSQAWGEVYEQY
TRBV28,few,ASSSQTTNEKLF
TRBV7-9,-,ASSQDEGAGANVLT
TRBV14,-,ASSQAKASGEGAKNIQY
TRBV29-1,-,SVWLGRRFTDTQY
TRBV7-2,-,ASSFRTPGPYNEQF
TRBV4-3,-,ASSQDPLGGDEQY
TRBV7-6,once,ASSPSTGELF
TRBV29-1,-,SVVNRDRGLYNEQF
TRBV5-6,-,ASSTTSGYSTDTQY
TRBV27,-,ASSPEDGDTGELF
TRBV25-1,-,ASGPSREQY
TRBV7-2,few,ASSSLGQGRHGYT
TRBV7-4,-,ASSFSLGGRLDQPQH
TRBV30,few,AWSAGATGELF
TRBV4-3,-,ASSQDTGLVGTDTQY
TRBV29-1,-,SVEGTDYGYT
TRBV7-9,-,ASSGQPANIQY
TRBV5-1,-,ASSIRTSAETQY
TRBV4-3,-,ASSQEGPGQGVYEQY
TRBV30,few,AWSAGQGDYGYT
TRBV7-8,-,ASSTIAAGEYNEQF
TRBV13,-,ASSFSGDGYT
TRBV29-1,-,SVDGQGESHEQY
TRBV7-8,-,ASSDMGETQY
TRBV28,-,ASRKMGEQF
TRBV4-3,once,ASSQGDNQETQY